The 11 T cell receptor beta chains below were found in one sample sequenced in a study of CD8+ T cells in alopecia areata. Stated treatment: oral pan-JAK inhibitor, 5-10 mg twice daily. Sequencing relied on a cDNA template that was reverse transcribed from extracted RNA. The protocol was immunoSEQ multiplex PCR, while the TCRdb copy is restricted to in-frame clones and leaves out a portion. The table records 90,000 to 120,000 clones, around 84% of them present only once. The sequenced sample was CD8+ T cells sorted from blood, obtained at week 24, from a patient treated with tofacitinib. These receptors were taken from a human donor with alopecia areata.

This clone was counted a single time. The V call is TRBV27, the J call TRBJ1-6, with TRBD1 identical over 11 bases. The CDR3 contains 15 residues. Looked up from germline, CDR1 is MNHEY and CDR2 is SMNVEV (reference sequence). The V and J ends lost 2 bases and 8 bases, in that order; junction bases with no gene match: 2. CDR3 coding DNA: TGTGCCAGCAGTTTAGGACAGGGGGCTTATTCACCCCTCCACTTT. Residues: CASSLGQGAYSPLHF.

The chain carries TRBV29-1 and TRBJ2-5; the match to TRBD1 covers 9 bases. V gave up 1 base and J gave up 7 bases; unmatched junction bases: 13. Germline V CDR1 and CDR2: SQVTM, ANQGSEA. CDR3 length: 16 residues. The CDR3 DNA is TGCAGCGTTGAAGGGGGTGTCGGGACAGGGTATAGGACCCAGTACTTC. Its translation is CSVEGGVGTGYRTQYF.

This clone was seen more than once but under ten times. V usage is TRBV19 and J usage is TRBJ2-3; D gene unclear. Trimming left V 2 bases short and J 0 bases short, with 12 bases between. CDR1 and CDR2 (germline): LNHDA, SQIVND (reference sequence). The CDR3 length is 16 residues. The CDR3 sequence: CASSISGGWSTDTQYF. The CDR3 nucleotides are TGTGCCAGTAGTATATCGGGTGGGTGGAGCACAGATACGCAGTATTTT.

The gene calls are TRBV7-9 and TRBJ2-7; 8 bases are a match to TRBD1. Germline assignment: CDR1 SEHNR and CDR2 FQNEAQ (reference sequence). The CDR3 loop spans 15 amino acids. The junction had 9 bases not matched to a gene; V was cut back by 5 bases and J by 3 bases. CDR3 DNA: TGTGCCAGCAGCGGTTCCCGGACAGGGAGCTACGAGCAGTACTTC. Its translation: CASSGSRTGSYEQYF.

The V and J genes are TRBV7-2 and TRBJ2-3; 8 nucleotides align to TRBD2. The CDR3 covers 16 residues. Germline lookup yields CDR1 SGHTA and CDR2 FQGNSA. Trimming removed 5 bases from V and 0 bases from J; junction bases left unmatched: 7. The CDR3 region is CASSPTSGRSTDTQYF. The CDR3 DNA reads as TGTGCCAGCAGCCCTACTAGCGGACGAAGCACAGATACGCAGTATTTT.

The chain links TRBV14 to TRBJ1-2; TRBD1 matches at 8 bases. V gave up 2 bases and J gave up 5 bases; unmatched junction bases: 7. Germline loops: CDR1 SGHDN, CDR2 FVKESK. The CDR3 extends over 15 amino acids. The DNA of the CDR3 is TGTGCCAGCAGCCAACCGGGACAGGAGCCTTATGGCTACACCTTC. It specifies CASSQPGQEPYGYTF.

The CDR3 region has the DNA TGTGCCAGCAGCCTCGGGGGGCGCGGACGTGAGCAGTACTTC. The encoded protein is CASSLGGRGREQYF. This rearrangement joins TRBV5-4 to TRBJ2-7, with a possible D match to TRBD2 (7 bases). Germline V gene lookup returns CDR1 SGHNT and CDR2 YYREEE (reference sequence). Trimming removed 4 bases from V and 7 bases from J, with 18 bases in between. The CDR3 has 14 amino acids.

This rearrangement joins TRBV5-1 to TRBJ2-7, with D perhaps TRBD1 (5 bases). The CDR3 contains 14 residues. Trimming took 0 bases from V and 5 from J, leaving 12 bases between them. CDR1 is SGHRS, CDR2 YFSETQ, per germline. In DNA, the CDR3 is TGCGCCAGCAGCTTGGCCGGGCAGGGCAACGAGCAGTACTTC. This gives the protein CASSLAGQGNEQYF.

Comment on this clone: Germline is not matched at one junction end, which may reflect a read error. The V and J genes are TRBV7-7 and TRBJ2-5; TRBD1 matches 8 bases. CDR1 SSHAT and CDR2 FNYEAQ come from the germline V gene (reference sequence). This CDR3 has 14 residues. CDR3 DNA: TGTGCTAGCAGCCATAGACAGGGGCAAGAGACCCAGTACTTC. Encoded protein: CASSHRQGQETQYF.

The rearrangement uses TRBV5-1 and TRBJ2-7; 8 bases match TRBD1. The germline gives CDR1 SGHRS, CDR2 YFSETQ. The CDR3 spans 14 residues. Trimming cost V 4 bases and J 3 bases; bases outside gene matches: 6. Here the CDR3 reads CASSTGQGLYEQYF. The CDR3 DNA follows: TGCGCCAGCAGCACCGGACAGGGACTCTACGAGCAGTACTTC.

The rearrangement links TRBV6-5 to TRBJ1-1; D gene ambiguous. In germline, CDR1 is MNHEY, CDR2 SVGAGI. The CDR3 is made up of 14 amino acids. Trimming cost V 2 bases and J 4 bases, with 11 bases left between them. DNA of the CDR3: TGTGCCAGCAGTTACGAGGGCAGAATCACTGAAGCTTTCTTT. This gives the protein CASSYEGRITEAFF.